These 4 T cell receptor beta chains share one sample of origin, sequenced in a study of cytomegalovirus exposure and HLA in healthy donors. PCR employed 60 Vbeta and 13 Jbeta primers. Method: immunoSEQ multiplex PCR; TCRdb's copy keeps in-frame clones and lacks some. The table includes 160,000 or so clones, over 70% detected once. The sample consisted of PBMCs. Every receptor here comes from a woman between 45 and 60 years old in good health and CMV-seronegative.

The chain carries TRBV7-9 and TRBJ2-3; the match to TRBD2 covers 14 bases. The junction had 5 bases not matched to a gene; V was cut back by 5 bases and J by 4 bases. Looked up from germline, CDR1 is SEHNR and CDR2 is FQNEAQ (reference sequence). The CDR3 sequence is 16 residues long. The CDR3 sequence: CASSTGLAGVADTQYF. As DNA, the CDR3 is TGTGCCAGCAGCACGGGACTAGCGGGAGTGGCAGATACGCAGTATTTT.

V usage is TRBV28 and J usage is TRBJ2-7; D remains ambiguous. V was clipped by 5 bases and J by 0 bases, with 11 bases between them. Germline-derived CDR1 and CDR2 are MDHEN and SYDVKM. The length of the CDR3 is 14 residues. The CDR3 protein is CASSKHASSYEQYF. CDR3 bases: TGTGCCAGCAGTAAACACGCTAGCTCCTACGAGCAGTACTTC.

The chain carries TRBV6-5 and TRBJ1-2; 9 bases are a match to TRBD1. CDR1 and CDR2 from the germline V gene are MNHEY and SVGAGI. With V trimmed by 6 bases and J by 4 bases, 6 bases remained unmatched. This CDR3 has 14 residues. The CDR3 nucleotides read TGTGCCAGCAGGGGACAGGGAAGTTTCTATGGCTACACCTTC. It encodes CASRGQGSFYGYTF.

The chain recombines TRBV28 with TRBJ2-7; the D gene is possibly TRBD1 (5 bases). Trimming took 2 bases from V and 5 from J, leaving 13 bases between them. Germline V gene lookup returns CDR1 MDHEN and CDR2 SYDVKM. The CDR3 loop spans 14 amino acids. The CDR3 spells CASSLAGYVNEQYF. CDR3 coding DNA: TGTGCCAGCAGTTTAGCAGGGTACGTAAACGAGCAGTACTTC.